Listed below are T cell receptor beta chains from one sample, sequenced in a study of cytomegalovirus exposure and HLA in healthy donors. TCRdb keeps only in-frame clones here, not all; method: immunoSEQ multiplex PCR. Of some 120,000 clones in the sample, 70% to 75% were seen once. Sequencing was carried out using PBMCs. The receptors derive from a woman aged 40-49 years in good health and CMV-seropositive. CDR3s include the opening cysteine and the closing phenylalanine or tryptophan. Fields, in order: CDR3 length, V gene, J gene, clone size, CDR3 protein. Only some rows state a clone size, as once, few, many or a class for expanded clones.

>17|TRBV27|TRBJ1-5|few
CASSKYQGAGGVQPQHF
>14|TRBV6-5|TRBJ1-2|-
CASRSTGGVGGYTF
>16|TRBV5-1|TRBJ1-2|-
CASSLDRRSPNYGYTF
>18|TRBV5-6|TRBJ2-1|-
CASSFRFGGGGSYNEQFF
>16|TRBV9|TRBJ1-2|-
CASSVTRHSPGYGYTF
>14|TRBV7-2|TRBJ2-1|-
CASSLDYAGRGRFF
>17|TRBV11-1|TRBJ2-1|-
CASSSRLAGTSYNEQFF
>15|TRBV6-6|TRBJ1-1|-
CASSYKAGEYTEAFF
>11|TRBV5-6|TRBJ1-2|-
CASSRTGFYTF
>14|TRBV9|TRBJ2-2|-
CASSQTGQSGELFF
>17|TRBV27|TRBJ1-1|-
CASTPKQGARMNTEAFF
>13|TRBV15|TRBJ1-5|medium-sized
CATSRADGSPQHF
>17|TRBV7-9|TRBJ1-4|-
CASSLQGRGGSNEKLFF
>16|TRBV4-2|TRBJ2-5|-
CASSRWDGGVQETQYF
>16|TRBV4-2|TRBJ2-6|-
CASSQDSDSGANVLTF
>13|TRBV2|TRBJ2-5|-
CASRRDGGETQYF
>15|TRBV7-5|TRBJ2-7|few
CVRSLAQDSSYEQYF
>18|TRBV7-3|TRBJ2-2|-
CASSLFGLAGGNTGELFF
>13|TRBV6-4|TRBJ1-5|-
CASSPQAGQPQHF
>16|TRBV4-2|TRBJ1-5|-
CASSLAGGYSNQPQHF
>15|TRBV18|TRBJ1-2|-
CASSLTADRGRGYTF
>12|TRBV5-6|TRBJ2-3|-
CASSPLRDTQYF
>13|TRBV19|TRBJ2-5|-
CASSIPPRETQYF
>16|TRBV4-2|TRBJ1-1|-
CASSQDLGDLNTEAFF
>14|TRBV27|TRBJ2-7|-
CASSFTPSSYEQYF
>14|TRBV4-3|TRBJ1-5|-
CASSQEYSNQPQHF
>12|TRBV7-9|TRBJ2-7|-
CASSLDDGQKRF
>14|TRBV9|TRBJ2-7|-
CASSPEVPGVEQYF
>17|TRBV11-1|TRBJ2-2|-
CASSLVAGGANTGELFF
>18|TRBV4-1|TRBJ2-5|-
CASSQSGTSRTGQETQYF
>17|TRBV7-2|TRBJ2-1|-
CASSKNSGGAFGHEQFF
>16|TRBV9|TRBJ1-3|-
CASSVGMSGSGNTIYF
>13|TRBV6-5|TRBJ1-1|-
CASSYQTGPEAFF
>16|TRBV28|TRBJ1-2|-
CASSFSGGRMLGGYTF
>15|TRBV18|TRBJ2-7|-
CASSPSRLPSYEQYF
>15|TRBV4-3|TRBJ1-2|few
CASSQDPTGGGGYTF
>15|TRBV10-3|TRBJ2-4|-
CAISEGGTRKNIQYF
>15|TRBV4-3|TRBJ2-1|-
CASSPLGGANNEQFF
>16|TRBV4-1|TRBJ1-2|-
CASSQDGGGTSYGYTF
>15|TRBV7-2|TRBJ1-1|few
CASSRGIGTPSEAFF
>14|TRBV5-8|TRBJ1-1|-
CASSFRTGSSEAFF
>16|TRBV9|TRBJ2-1|-
CASSALATSSYNEQFF